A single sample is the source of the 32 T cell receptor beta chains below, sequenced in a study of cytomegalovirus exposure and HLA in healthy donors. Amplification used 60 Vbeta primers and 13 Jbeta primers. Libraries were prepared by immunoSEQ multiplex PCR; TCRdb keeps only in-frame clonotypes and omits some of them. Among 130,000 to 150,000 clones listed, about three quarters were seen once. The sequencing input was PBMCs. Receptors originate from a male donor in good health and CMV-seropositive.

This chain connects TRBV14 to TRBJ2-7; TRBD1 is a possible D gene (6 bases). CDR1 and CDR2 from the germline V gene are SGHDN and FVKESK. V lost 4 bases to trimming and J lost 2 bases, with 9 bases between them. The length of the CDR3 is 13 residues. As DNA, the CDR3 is TGTGCCAGCAGCCCTCGGACAGCCTACGAGCAGTACTTC. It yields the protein CASSPRTAYEQYF.

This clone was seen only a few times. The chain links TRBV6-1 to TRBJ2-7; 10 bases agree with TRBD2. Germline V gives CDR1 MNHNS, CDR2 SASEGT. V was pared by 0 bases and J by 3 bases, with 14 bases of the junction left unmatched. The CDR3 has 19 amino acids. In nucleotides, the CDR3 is TGTGCCAGCAGTGAAGCCGTCCCTAACTATCTAGCGGGGGTCTACGAGCAGTACTTC. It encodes CASSEAVPNYLAGVYEQYF.

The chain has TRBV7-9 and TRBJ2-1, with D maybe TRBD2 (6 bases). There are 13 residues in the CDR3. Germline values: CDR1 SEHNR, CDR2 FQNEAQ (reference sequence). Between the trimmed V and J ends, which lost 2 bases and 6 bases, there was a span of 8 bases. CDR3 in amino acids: CASSLPGSNEQFF. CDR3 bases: TGTGCCAGCAGCTTACCCGGGAGCAATGAGCAGTTCTTC. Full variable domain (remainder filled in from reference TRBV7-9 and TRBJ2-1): DTGVSQNPRHKITKRGQNVTFRCDPISEHNRLYWYRQTLGQGPEFLTYFQNEAQLEKSRLLSDRFSAERPKGSFSTLEIQRTEQGDSAMYLCASSLPGSNEQFFGPGTRLTVL.

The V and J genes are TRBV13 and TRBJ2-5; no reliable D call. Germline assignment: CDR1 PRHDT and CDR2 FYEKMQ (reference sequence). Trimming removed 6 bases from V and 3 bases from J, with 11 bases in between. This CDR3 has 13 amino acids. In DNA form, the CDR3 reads TGTGCCAGCAGTTTCCAACGGGAAGAGACCCAGTACTTC. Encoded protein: CASSFQREETQYF.

The CDR3 is CASSFYVISPGLAAYYNEQFF. The CDR3 coding sequence is TGTGCCAGCAGCTTCTACGTTATATCGCCGGGACTAGCGGCTTACTACAATGAGCAGTTCTTC. The V and J genes are TRBV7-8 and TRBJ2-1; 11 bases map to TRBD2. The germline CDR1 and CDR2 sequences are SGHVS and FQNEAQ. The CDR3 loop spans 21 amino acids. With V trimmed by 3 bases and J by 3 bases, 19 bases remained unmatched.

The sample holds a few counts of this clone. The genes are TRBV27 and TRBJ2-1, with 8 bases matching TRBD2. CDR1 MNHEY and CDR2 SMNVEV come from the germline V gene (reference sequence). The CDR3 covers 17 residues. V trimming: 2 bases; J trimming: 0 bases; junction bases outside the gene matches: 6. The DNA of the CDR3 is TGTGCCAGCAGTTTACAACTAGCGGACAGCTCCTACAATGAGCAGTTCTTC. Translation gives CASSLQLADSSYNEQFF.

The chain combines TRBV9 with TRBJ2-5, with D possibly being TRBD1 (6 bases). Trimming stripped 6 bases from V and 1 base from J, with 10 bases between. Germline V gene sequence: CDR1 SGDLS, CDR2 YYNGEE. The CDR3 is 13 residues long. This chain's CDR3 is CASTAQGQETQYF. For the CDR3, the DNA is TGTGCCAGCACCGCACAGGGCCAAGAGACCCAGTACTTC.

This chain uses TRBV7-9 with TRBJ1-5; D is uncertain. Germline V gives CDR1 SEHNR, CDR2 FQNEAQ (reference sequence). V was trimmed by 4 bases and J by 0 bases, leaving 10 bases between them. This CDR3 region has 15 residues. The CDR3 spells CASSSSEGSNQPQHF. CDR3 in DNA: TGTGCCAGCAGCTCTAGTGAGGGTAGCAATCAGCCCCAGCATTTT.

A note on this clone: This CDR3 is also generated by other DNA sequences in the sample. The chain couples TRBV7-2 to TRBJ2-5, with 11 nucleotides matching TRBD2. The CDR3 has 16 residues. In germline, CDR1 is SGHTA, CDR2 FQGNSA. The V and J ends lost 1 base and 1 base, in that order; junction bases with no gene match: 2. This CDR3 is CASSLGGTSGQETQYF. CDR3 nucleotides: TGTGCCAGCAGCTTAGGGGGGACTAGCGGCCAAGAGACCCAGTACTTC.

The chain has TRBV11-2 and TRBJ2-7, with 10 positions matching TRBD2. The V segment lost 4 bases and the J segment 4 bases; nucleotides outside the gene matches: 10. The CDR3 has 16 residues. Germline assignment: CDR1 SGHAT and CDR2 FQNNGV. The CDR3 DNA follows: TGTGCCAGCAGCTCAGAACTAGCGGGGTCTCTGTACGAGCAGTACTTC. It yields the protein CASSSELAGSLYEQYF.

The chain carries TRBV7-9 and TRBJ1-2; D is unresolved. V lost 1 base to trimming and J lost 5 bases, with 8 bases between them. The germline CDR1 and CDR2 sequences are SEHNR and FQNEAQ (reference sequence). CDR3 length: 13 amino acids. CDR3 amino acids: CASSLGQTYGYTF. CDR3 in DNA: TGTGCCAGCAGCTTAGGTCAGACTTATGGCTACACCTTC.

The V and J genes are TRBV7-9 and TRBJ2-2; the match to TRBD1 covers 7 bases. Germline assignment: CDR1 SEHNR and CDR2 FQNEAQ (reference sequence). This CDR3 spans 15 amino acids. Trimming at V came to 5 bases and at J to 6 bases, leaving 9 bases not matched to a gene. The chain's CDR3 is CASSHPLTGPGELFF. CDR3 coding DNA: TGTGCCAGCAGCCATCCCTTGACAGGGCCCGGGGAGCTGTTTTTT. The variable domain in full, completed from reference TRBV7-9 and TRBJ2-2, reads DTGVSQNPRHKITKRGQNVTFRCDPISEHNRLYWYRQTLGQGPEFLTYFQNEAQLEKSRLLSDRFSAERPKGSFSTLEIQRTEQGDSAMYLCASSHPLTGPGELFFGEGSRLTVL.

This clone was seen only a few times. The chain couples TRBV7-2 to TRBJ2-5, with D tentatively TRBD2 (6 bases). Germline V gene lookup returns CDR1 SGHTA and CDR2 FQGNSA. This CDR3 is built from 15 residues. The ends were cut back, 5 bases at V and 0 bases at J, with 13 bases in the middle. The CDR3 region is CASSDLGTYQETQYF. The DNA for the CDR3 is TGTGCCAGCAGCGACCTAGGGACTTACCAAGAGACCCAGTACTTC.

The CDR3, as DNA: TGTGCCAGCAGCTTGGTTCGGACTAGGATCAGCAATGAGCAGTTCTTC. Its translation: CASSLVRTRISNEQFF. J is TRBJ2-1 and V is TRBV5-6, with 7 bases fitting TRBD2. CDR3 size: 16 residues. J lost 6 bases, V lost 0 bases, and 9 bases had no gene match. CDR1 and CDR2 from the germline V gene are SGHDT and YYEEEE. The whole variable domain, remainder taken from reference TRBV5-6 and TRBJ2-1, is DAGVTQSPTHLIKTRGQQVTLRCSPKSGHDTVSWYQQALGQGPQFIFQYYEEEERQRGNFPDRFSGHQFPNYSSELNVNALLLGDSALYLCASSLVRTRISNEQFFGPGTRLTVL.

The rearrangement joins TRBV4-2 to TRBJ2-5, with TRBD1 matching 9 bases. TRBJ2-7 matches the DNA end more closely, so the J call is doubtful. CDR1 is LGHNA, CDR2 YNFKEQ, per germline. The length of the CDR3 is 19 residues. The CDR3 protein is CASSPQGAATGGSSYEQYF. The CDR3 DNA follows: TGTGCCAGCAGCCCACAGGGGGCCGCCACAGGGGGGAGCTCCTACGAGCAGTACTTC.

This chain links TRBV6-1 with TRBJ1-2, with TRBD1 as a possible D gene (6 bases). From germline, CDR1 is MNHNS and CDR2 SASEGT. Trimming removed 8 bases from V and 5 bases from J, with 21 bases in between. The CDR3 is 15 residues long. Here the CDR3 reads CASALRQVSRYGYTF. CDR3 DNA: TGTGCCAGCGCCCTAAGACAGGTCTCGCGGTATGGCTACACCTTC.

The CDR3 DNA sequence: TGTGCCAGCAGAGTAGGCGGGGGCCTCACAGATACGCAGTATTTT. Encoded protein: CASRVGGGLTDTQYF. The chain is built from TRBV27 and TRBJ2-3; a weak D match, TRBD2 (7 bases). The germline V gene encodes CDR1 MNHEY and CDR2 SMNVEV (reference sequence). The CDR3 totals 15 residues. With 6 bases removed from V and 2 bases from J, the gap between germline ends came to 15 bases.

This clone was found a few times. CDR3 nucleotides: TGTGCTAGTGGTTTGGTAAAATGGGGAGGTAACTATGGCTACACCTTC. It yields the protein CASGLVKWGGNYGYTF. The chain combines TRBV12-5 with TRBJ1-2; D unresolved. The V end was cut by 0 bases, the J end by 1 base, with 12 bases between. The CDR3 covers 16 residues. Germline CDR1 is LGHNT and CDR2 is FRNRAP.

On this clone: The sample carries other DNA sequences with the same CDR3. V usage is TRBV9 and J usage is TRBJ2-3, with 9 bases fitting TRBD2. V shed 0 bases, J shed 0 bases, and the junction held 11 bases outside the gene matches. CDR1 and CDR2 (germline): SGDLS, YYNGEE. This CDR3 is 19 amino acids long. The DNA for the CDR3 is TGTGCCAGCAGCGTAGAGGGAGGGCTAGCGGGAACAAGCACAGATACGCAGTATTTT. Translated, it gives CASSVEGGLAGTSTDTQYF.

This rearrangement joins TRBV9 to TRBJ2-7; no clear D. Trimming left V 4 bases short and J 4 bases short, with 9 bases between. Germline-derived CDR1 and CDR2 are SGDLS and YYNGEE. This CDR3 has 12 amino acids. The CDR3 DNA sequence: TGTGCCAGCAGCTCGAATCGGTACGAGCAGTACTTC. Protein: CASSSNRYEQYF. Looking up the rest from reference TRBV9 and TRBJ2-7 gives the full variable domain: DSGVTQTPKHLITATGQRVTLRCSPRSGDLSVYWYQQSLDQGLQFLIQYYNGEERAKGNILERFSAQQFPDLHSELNLSSLELGDSALYFCASSSNRYEQYFGPGTRLTVT.

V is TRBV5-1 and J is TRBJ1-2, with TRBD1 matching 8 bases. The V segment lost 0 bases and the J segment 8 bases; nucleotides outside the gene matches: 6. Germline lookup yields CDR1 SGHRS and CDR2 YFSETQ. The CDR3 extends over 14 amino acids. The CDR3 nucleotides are TGCGCCAGCAGCTTGGGGGGACAGGCGGTCGGCTACACCTTC. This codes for CASSLGGQAVGYTF.

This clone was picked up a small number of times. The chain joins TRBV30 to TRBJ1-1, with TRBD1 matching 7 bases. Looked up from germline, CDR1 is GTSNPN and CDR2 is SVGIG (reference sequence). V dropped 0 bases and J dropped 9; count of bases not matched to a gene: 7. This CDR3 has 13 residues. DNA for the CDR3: TGTGCCTGGAGTGTAGATGACAGGGCGAAAGCTTTCTTT. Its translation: CAWSVDDRAKAFF.

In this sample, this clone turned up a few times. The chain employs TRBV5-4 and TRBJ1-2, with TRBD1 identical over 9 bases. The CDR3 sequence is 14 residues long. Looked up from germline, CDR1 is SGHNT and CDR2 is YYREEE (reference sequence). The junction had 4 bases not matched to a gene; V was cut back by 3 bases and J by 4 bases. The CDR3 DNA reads TGTGCCAGCAGCTCCCGGACAGGGGTCTATGGCTACACCTTC. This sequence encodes CASSSRTGVYGYTF.

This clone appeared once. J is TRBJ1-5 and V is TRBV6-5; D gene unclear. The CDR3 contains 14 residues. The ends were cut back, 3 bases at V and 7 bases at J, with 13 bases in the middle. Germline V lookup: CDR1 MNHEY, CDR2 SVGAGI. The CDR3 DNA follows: TGTGCCAGCAGTTATCAAGTTTCGGGGCAGCCCCAGCATTTT. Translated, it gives CASSYQVSGQPQHF.

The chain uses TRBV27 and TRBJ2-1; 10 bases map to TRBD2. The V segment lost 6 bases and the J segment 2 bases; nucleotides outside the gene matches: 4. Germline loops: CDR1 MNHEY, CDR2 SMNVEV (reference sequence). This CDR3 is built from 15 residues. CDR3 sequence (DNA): TGTGCCAGCAGCTTCCTAGCGGGGGCCTACAATGAGCAGTTCTTC. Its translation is CASSFLAGAYNEQFF.

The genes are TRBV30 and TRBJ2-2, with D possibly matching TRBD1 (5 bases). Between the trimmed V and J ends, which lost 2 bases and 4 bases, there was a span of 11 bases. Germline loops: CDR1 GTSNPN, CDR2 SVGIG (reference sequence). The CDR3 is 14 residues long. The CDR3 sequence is CAWSQGSFTGELFF. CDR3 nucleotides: TGTGCCTGGAGTCAGGGTTCCTTCACCGGGGAGCTGTTTTTT.

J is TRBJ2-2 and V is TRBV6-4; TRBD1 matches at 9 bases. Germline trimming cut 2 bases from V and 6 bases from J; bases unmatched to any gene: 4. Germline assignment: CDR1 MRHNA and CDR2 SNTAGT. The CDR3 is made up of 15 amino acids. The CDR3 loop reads CASSDGQGRPGELFF. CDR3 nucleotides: TGTGCCAGCAGTGACGGACAGGGGAGGCCCGGGGAGCTGTTTTTT.

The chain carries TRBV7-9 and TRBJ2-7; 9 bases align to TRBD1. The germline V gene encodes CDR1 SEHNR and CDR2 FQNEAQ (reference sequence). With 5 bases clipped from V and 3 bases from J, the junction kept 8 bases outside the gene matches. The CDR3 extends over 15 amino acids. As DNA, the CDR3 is TGTGCCAGCAGCGGCCGGGGACAGGGCCTCTACGAGCAGTACTTC. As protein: CASSGRGQGLYEQYF.

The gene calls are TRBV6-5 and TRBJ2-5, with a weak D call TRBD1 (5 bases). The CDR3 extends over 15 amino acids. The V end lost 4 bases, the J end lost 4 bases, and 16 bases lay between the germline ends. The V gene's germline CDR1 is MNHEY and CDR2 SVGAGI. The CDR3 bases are TGTGCCAGCAGTTTGCAGGGTGCCCCAGCAGAGACCCAGTACTTC. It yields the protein CASSLQGAPAETQYF.

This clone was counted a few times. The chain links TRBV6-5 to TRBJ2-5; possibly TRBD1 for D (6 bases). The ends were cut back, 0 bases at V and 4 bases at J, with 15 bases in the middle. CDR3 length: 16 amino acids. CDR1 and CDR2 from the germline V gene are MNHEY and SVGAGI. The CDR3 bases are TGTGCCAGCAGTTACTCCTACCAGGGGATGAGAGAGACCCAGTACTTC. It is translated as CASSYSYQGMRETQYF.

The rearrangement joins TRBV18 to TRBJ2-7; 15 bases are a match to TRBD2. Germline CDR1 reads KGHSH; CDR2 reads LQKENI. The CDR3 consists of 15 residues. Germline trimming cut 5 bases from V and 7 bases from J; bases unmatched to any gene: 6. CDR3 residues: CASSARGTSGGEQYF. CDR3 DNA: TGTGCCAGCTCAGCCCGTGGGACTAGCGGGGGGGAGCAGTACTTC.

This chain's CDR3 is CASSLDPGNEQFF. The DNA for the CDR3 is TGCGCCAGCAGCTTGGATCCGGGAAATGAGCAGTTCTTC. This rearrangement joins TRBV5-1 to TRBJ2-1; a weak D match, TRBD2 (5 bases). CDR3 size: 13 residues. With 0 bases removed from V and 7 bases from J, the gap between germline ends came to 8 bases. Germline V gene lookup returns CDR1 SGHRS and CDR2 YFSETQ. Filled out from reference TRBV5-1 and TRBJ2-1, the complete variable domain reads KAGVTQTPRYLIKTRGQQVTLSCSPISGHRSVSWYQQTPGQGLQFLFEYFSETQRNKGNFPGRFSGRQFSNSRSEMNVSTLELGDSALYLCASSLDPGNEQFFGPGTRLTVL.